The 17 T cell receptor beta chains below all came from one sample that was sequenced in a study of T-cell memory formation after mild COVID-19. TCRdb fed the 5' RACE reads into MiXCR, producing one record per CDR3 protein. In the table there are about 200,000 distinct CDR3 sequences, roughly 18% of which are singletons. Sequences were obtained from PBMCs or a T cell subset sorted from them (not recorded which). The receptors originated from an adult woman who had mild COVID-19 (a few samples of this study predate the infection). Cell type and time point are not known.

The chain employs TRBV29-1 and TRBJ2-1; TRBD2 aligns across 14 bases. The germline gives CDR1 SQVTM, CDR2 ANQGSEA. J lost 7 bases, V lost 6 bases, and 5 bases had no gene match. The CDR3 has 14 residues. The CDR3, as DNA: TGCAGCGTCCGACTAGCGGGAGGGTCAAATGAGCAGTTCTTC. As protein: CSVRLAGGSNEQFF.

The gene calls are TRBV4-1 and TRBJ2-2; D not resolved. Trimming shortened V by 1 base and J by 1 base, and 10 bases separated the two germline ends. Germline assignment: CDR1 MGHRA and CDR2 YSYEKL. There are 16 residues in the CDR3. This CDR3 is CASSQVLQMNTGELFF. The CDR3 coding sequence is TGCGCCAGCAGCCAAGTTTTACAGATGAACACCGGGGAGCTGTTTTTT.

The gene calls are TRBV5-5 and TRBJ1-1, with TRBD1 as a possible D gene (5 bases). Germline CDR1 reads SGHKS; CDR2 reads YYEKEE (reference sequence). The length of the CDR3 is 15 residues. V lost 1 base, J lost 6 bases, and 16 bases lay in between. The CDR3 DNA follows: TGTGCCAGCAGCTTGTTGAGCGGCGGGGGTTCTGAAGCTTTCTTT. This translates into CASSLLSGGGSEAFF.

This clonotype showed up just a few times. This rearrangement joins TRBV15 to TRBJ2-1; D could derive from TRBD1 or TRBD2 (5 bases each). Germline lookup yields CDR1 LNHNV and CDR2 YYDKDF (reference sequence). V shed 5 bases and J shed 4 bases, with 18 bases lying between them. The CDR3 runs 16 residues. The CDR3 bases are TGTGCCACCAGCCCCCGTCGACGGGGCTTATACAATGAGCAGTTCTTC. Its translation: CATSPRRRGLYNEQFF.

This clonotype was seen more than once but under ten times. The chain combines TRBV7-2 with TRBJ2-7; no definite D call. From germline, CDR1 is SGHTA and CDR2 FQGNSA. The CDR3 has 14 residues. V dropped 1 base and J dropped 4 bases, with 11 bases sitting between them. The CDR3 DNA follows: TGTGCCAGCAGCTTAGATCCAGGTTCTTACGAGCAGTACTTC. Its protein product is CASSLDPGSYEQYF.

There are many counts of this clonotype. CDR3: CSVGEGKNTGELFF. The CDR3 DNA reads TGCAGCGTTGGTGAGGGGAAGAACACCGGGGAGCTGTTTTTT. The V call is TRBV29-1, the J call TRBJ2-2; possibly TRBD1 or TRBD2 for D (5 bases each). This CDR3 region has 14 residues. Germline CDR1 reads SQVTM; CDR2 reads ANQGSEA. The germline V and J ends were trimmed by 4 bases and 1 base, with 10 bases remaining between them.

V gene TRBV29-1 combines with J gene TRBJ2-3; 7 bases agree with TRBD2. V lost 4 bases, J lost 2 bases, and 6 bases stayed unmatched. This CDR3 has 14 residues. Looked up from germline, CDR1 is SQVTM and CDR2 is ANQGSEA. CDR3 bases: TGCAGCGTTGTACCTAGCGGCCTCACAGATACGCAGTATTTT. It translates to CSVVPSGLTDTQYF.

At least ten counts were recorded for this clonotype. The chain recombines TRBV20-1 with TRBJ2-7; 12 bases line up with TRBD2. J was trimmed by 4 bases and V by 0 bases; bases with no gene match: 7. CDR1 and CDR2 from the germline V gene are DFQATT and SNEGSKA (reference sequence). The CDR3 is 16 amino acids. CDR3 coding DNA: TGCAGTGCTAGAGATGTACTAGCGGGGGGAGGATACGAGCAGTACTTC. Encoded protein: CSARDVLAGGGYEQYF.

The chain joins TRBV5-4 to TRBJ2-7, with D possibly matching TRBD1 (5 bases). The V gene's germline CDR1 is SGHNT and CDR2 YYREEE (reference sequence). The CDR3 covers 12 residues. V lost 4 bases and J lost 3, with 8 bases in between. DNA of the CDR3: TGTGCCAGCAGCGCTGACAGCTACGAGCAGTACTTC. Its protein is CASSADSYEQYF.

V usage is TRBV6-5 and J usage is TRBJ1-2; possibly TRBD1 for D (5 bases). The CDR3 loop spans 13 amino acids. Germline CDR1 and CDR2: MNHEY and SVGAGI. Trimming took 2 bases from V and 7 from J, leaving 11 bases between them. CDR3 DNA: TGTGCCAGCAGTTACGAGGGGCGGGGTGGCTACACCTTC. This sequence encodes CASSYEGRGGYTF.

The V gene is TRBV20-1, the J gene TRBJ1-1; unclear D gene. This CDR3 has 14 amino acids. Per germline, CDR1 DFQATT and CDR2 SNEGSKA (reference sequence). Trimming removed 2 bases from V and 0 bases from J, with 10 bases in between. In DNA form, the CDR3 reads TGCAGTGCTAGAAGGCCGCATATGAACACTGAAGCTTTCTTT. Protein sequence: CSARRPHMNTEAFF.

The gene calls are TRBV29-1 and TRBJ2-7; tentatively, D is TRBD2 (6 bases). This CDR3 has 12 residues. The germline V gene encodes CDR1 SQVTM and CDR2 ANQGSEA. V lost 6 bases, J lost 7 bases, and 16 bases lay in between. The CDR3 DNA is TGCAGCGTGCTCGGGACTCCTAGGGAGCAGTACTTC. Translation gives CSVLGTPREQYF.

The chain uses TRBV5-1 and TRBJ1-2, with a weak D call TRBD1 (5 bases). The CDR3 runs to 14 residues. Germline assignment: CDR1 SGHRS and CDR2 YFSETQ. The V gene lost 2 bases and the J gene lost 7 bases, with 15 bases spanning the gap. Here the CDR3 DNA reads TGCGCCAGCAGCTTAGAGGGACGACCTCTTGGCTACACCTTC. Translation: CASSLEGRPLGYTF.

This clonotype was seen a few times. The chain is built from TRBV9 and TRBJ2-1; D tentatively reads TRBD1 or TRBD2 (6 bases each). Trimming shortened V by 3 bases and J by 4 bases, and 11 bases separated the two germline ends. Germline values: CDR1 SGDLS, CDR2 YYNGEE. The CDR3 runs 14 residues. DNA of the CDR3: TGTGCCAGCAGCGAATCGGGGGCATACAATGAGCAGTTCTTC. Translating it yields CASSESGAYNEQFF.

This clonotype was counted a few times. J is TRBJ2-7 and V is TRBV29-1, with 8 bases matching TRBD1. The germline V gene encodes CDR1 SQVTM and CDR2 ANQGSEA. This CDR3 is built from 14 residues. Trimming took 4 bases from V and 1 from J; bases not matched to a gene: 6. Here the CDR3 DNA reads TGCAGCGTTGTGCCAGGGGGCAGTTCCTACGAGCAGTACTTC. This translates into CSVVPGGSSYEQYF.

In this sample, this clonotype turned up many times. This chain links TRBV29-1 with TRBJ2-3; no reliable D call. Looked up from germline, CDR1 is SQVTM and CDR2 is ANQGSEA. The V and J ends lost 7 bases and 2 bases respectively, with 19 bases between them. This CDR3 contains 15 residues. The CDR3 coding sequence is TGCAGCGCCGACCCAACGGCAGGCTACACAGATACGCAGTATTTT. This sequence encodes CSADPTAGYTDTQYF.

The chain joins TRBV3-1 to TRBJ2-7; a weak D match, TRBD1 (5 bases). V was shortened by 4 bases and J by 3 bases, with 10 bases between the two germline ends. The CDR3 covers 13 residues. CDR1 is LGHDT and CDR2 is YNNKEL in the germline V gene (reference sequence). The CDR3 region is CASSRGILYEQYF. In DNA, the CDR3 is TGTGCCAGCAGCCGGGGCATCCTCTACGAGCAGTACTTC.